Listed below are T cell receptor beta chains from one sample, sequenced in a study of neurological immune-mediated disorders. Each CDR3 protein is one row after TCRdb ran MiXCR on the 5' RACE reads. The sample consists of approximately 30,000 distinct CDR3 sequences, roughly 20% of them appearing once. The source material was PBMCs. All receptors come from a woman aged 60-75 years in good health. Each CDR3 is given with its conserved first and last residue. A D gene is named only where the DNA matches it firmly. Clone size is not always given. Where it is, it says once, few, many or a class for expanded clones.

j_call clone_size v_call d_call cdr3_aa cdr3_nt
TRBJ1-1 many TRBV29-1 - CSVERGPNTEAFF TGCAGCGTTGAGAGGGGACCTAACACTGAAGCTTTCTTT
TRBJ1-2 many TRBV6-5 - CASSRPAGANYGYTF TGTGCCAGCAGCCGCCCGGCAGGAGCTAACTATGGCTACACCTTC
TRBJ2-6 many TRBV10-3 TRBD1 CAISETGGSGANVLTF TGTGCCATCAGTGAGACAGGGGGCTCTGGGGCCAACGTCCTGACTTTC
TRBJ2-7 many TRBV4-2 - CASSQGAVSYEQYF TGTGCCAGCAGCCAAGGGGCAGTATCCTACGAGCAGTACTTC
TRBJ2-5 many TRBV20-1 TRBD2 CSASHRQGLARETQYF TGCAGTGCTAGCCATCGCCAGGGACTAGCCCGGGAGACCCAGTACTTC
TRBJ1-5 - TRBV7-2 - CASSDIGGNNQPQHF TGTGCGAGCAGTGATATCGGGGGCAACAATCAGCCCCAGCATTTT
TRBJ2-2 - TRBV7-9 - CASSAVNTGELFF TGTGCCAGCAGCGCAGTGAACACCGGGGAGCTGTTTTTT
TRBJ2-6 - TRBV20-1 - CSARAGTGANVLTF TGCAGTGCTAGAGCGGGGACAGGGGCCAACGTCCTGACTTTC
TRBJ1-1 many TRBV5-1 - CASSLDPNTEAFF TGCGCCAGCAGCTTAGATCCGAACACTGAAGCTTTCTTT
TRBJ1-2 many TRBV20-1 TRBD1 CSARDYGTGSNYGYTF TGCAGTGCTAGAGATTATGGGACAGGGTCAAACTATGGCTACACCTTC
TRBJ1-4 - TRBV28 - CASINSDGNEKLFF TGTGCCAGCATCAATTCAGACGGGAATGAAAAACTGTTTTTT
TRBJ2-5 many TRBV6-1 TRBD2 CASSESASGVVTQYF TGTGCCAGCAGTGAATCGGCTAGCGGGGTTGTGACCCAGTACTTC
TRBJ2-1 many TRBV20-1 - CSARDRRSGPYNEQFF TGCAGTGCTAGAGACCGCCGGAGCGGCCCCTACAATGAGCAGTTCTTC
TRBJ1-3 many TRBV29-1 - CSVLQDRGGDTIYF TGCAGCGTGTTACAGGATCGGGGCGGGGACACCATATATTTT
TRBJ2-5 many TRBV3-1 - CASSQAGQQETQYF TGTGCCAGCAGCCAAGCAGGACAGCAAGAGACCCAGTACTTC
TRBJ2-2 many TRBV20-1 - CSASITGRMGELFF TGCAGTGCTAGTATTACAGGACGTATGGGGGAGCTGTTTTTT
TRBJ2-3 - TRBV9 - CASRGVSTDTQYF TGTGCCAGCAGGGGTGTCAGCACAGATACGCAGTATTTT
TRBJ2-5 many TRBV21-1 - CASSARTAPKETQYF TGTGCCAGCAGCGCCCGGACAGCCCCAAAAGAGACCCAGTACTTC
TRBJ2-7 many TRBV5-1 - CASSLGAGTGYYEQYF TGCGCCAGCAGCTTGGGGGCGGGGACGGGATACTACGAGCAGTACTTC
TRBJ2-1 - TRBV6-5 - CASSAQGSRNEQLF TGTGCCAGCAGTGCTCAGGGGTCACGCAATGAGCAGTTATTC
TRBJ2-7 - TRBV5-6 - CASSLGSMYEQYF TGTGCCAGCAGCTTGGGCAGCATGTACGAGCAGTACTTC
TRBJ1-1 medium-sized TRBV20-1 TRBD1 CSARDAGSWTGYTEAFF TGCAGTGCTAGAGATGCGGGGTCCTGGACAGGGTATACTGAAGCTTTCTTT
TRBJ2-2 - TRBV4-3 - CASSLNRVTGELFF TGCGCCAGCAGCCTAAACCGGGTGACCGGGGAGCTGTTTTTT
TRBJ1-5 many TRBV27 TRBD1 CASSPGTVNQPQHF TGTGCCAGCAGTCCTGGGACAGTAAATCAGCCCCAGCATTTT
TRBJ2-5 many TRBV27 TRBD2 CASSIAGGMETQYF TGTGCCAGCAGTATAGCGGGAGGGATGGAGACCCAGTACTTC
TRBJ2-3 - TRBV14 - CASSQVGSGPDTQYF TGTGCCAGCAGCCAAGTTGGATCAGGTCCGGATACGCAGTATTTT
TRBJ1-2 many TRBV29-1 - CSVDRVNSNYGYTF TGCAGCGTTGATCGGGTTAATTCTAACTATGGCTACACCTTC
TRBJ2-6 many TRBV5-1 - CASSLEGTSGANVLTF TGCGCCAGCAGCTTGGAAGGTACCTCTGGGGCCAACGTCCTGACTTTC
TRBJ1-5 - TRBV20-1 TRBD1 CSAYDREFNQPQHF TGCAGCGCTTACGACAGGGAGTTCAATCAGCCCCAGCATTTT
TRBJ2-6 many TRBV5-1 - CASSPALSSGANVLTF TGCGCCAGCAGCCCCGCTCTAAGCTCTGGGGCCAACGTCCTGACTTTC
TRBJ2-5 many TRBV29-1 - CSGRTVQETQYF TGCAGCGGCAGGACGGTTCAAGAGACCCAGTACTTC
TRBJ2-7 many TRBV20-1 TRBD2 CSAISGGASYEQYF TGCAGTGCGATTAGCGGGGGGGCCTCTTACGAGCAGTACTTC
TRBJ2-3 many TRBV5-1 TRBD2 CASSLADGTSGSAQYF TGCGCCAGCAGCTTGGCCGACGGGACTAGCGGGTCTGCGCAGTATTTT
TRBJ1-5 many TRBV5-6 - CASSLARLRNQPQHF TGTGCCAGCAGCTTGGCTCGTTTGCGGAATCAGCCCCAGCATTTT
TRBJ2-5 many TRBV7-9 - CASSLISGPLGYWGETQYF TGTGCCAGCAGCTTGATATCGGGACCGCTCGGATATTGGGGAGAGACCCAGTACTTC
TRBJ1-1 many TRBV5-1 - CASSLGGGPEAFF TGCGCCAGCAGCTTGGGGGGGGGCCCTGAAGCTTTCTTT
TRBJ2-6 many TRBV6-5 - CASSYSYQAGNVLTF TGTGCCAGCAGTTACTCGTACCAGGCTGGCAACGTCCTGACTTTC
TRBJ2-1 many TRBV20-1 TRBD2 CSVRSSGGRNEQFF TGCAGTGTAAGATCCAGCGGGGGGAGGAATGAGCAGTTCTTC
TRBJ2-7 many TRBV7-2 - CASSSILRDNKQYF TGTGCCAGCAGCTCGATTCTCCGGGACAATAAGCAGTACTTC